These T cell receptor beta chains were read from a single sample in a study of blood T cell repertoires in COVID-19. Clones were sequenced by immunoSEQ multiplex PCR, and TCRdb holds only the in-frame ones, with some missing. The table records over 70,000 clones, roughly 86% of them present only once. Sequenced material: peripheral blood. The receptor set was obtained from a man in his fifties or sixties with acute or convalescent COVID-19. The CDR3 runs from the conserved cysteine through the conserved F or W. A D gene is named only where the DNA matches it firmly. Some rows mark clone size as missing; the rest say once, few, many or name a class of expanded clone.

j_gene: TRBJ1-5
d_gene: TRBD1
v_gene: TRBV28
abundance: -
CDR3aa: CASSLSYRTGSNQPQHF
CDR3nt: TGTGCCAGCAGTTTATCGTACCGGACAGGGAGCAATCAGCCCCAGCATTTT

j_gene: TRBJ2-1
d_gene: -
v_gene: TRBV11-2
abundance: -
CDR3aa: CASSFKVAADILQFF
CDR3nt: TGTGCCAGCAGCTTTAAAGTAGCGGCAGACATCCTGCAGTTCTTC

j_gene: TRBJ1-2
d_gene: -
v_gene: TRBV19
abundance: -
CDR3aa: CASSTLNRYGYTF
CDR3nt: TGTGCCAGTAGTACCTTGAACAGGTATGGCTACACCTTC

j_gene: TRBJ1-6
d_gene: -
v_gene: TRBV7-2
abundance: -
CDR3aa: CASSPGNSPLHF
CDR3nt: TGTGCCAGCAGCCCCGGGAATTCACCCCTCCACTTT

j_gene: TRBJ1-2
d_gene: TRBD1
v_gene: TRBV5-4
abundance: -
CDR3aa: CASRGTGTANYGYTF
CDR3nt: TGTGCCAGCAGGGGGACAGGGACAGCTAACTATGGCTACACCTTC

j_gene: TRBJ2-7
d_gene: TRBD1
v_gene: TRBV10-3
abundance: -
CDR3aa: CAISESEGTGKSHEQYF
CDR3nt: TGTGCCATCAGTGAGTCGGAGGGGACAGGGAAATCTCATGAGCAGTACTTC

j_gene: TRBJ1-1
d_gene: -
v_gene: TRBV4-2
abundance: -
CDR3aa: CASSQAVQLNTEAFF
CDR3nt: TGTGCCAGCAGCCAAGCGGTACAGCTGAACACTGAAGCTTTCTTT

j_gene: TRBJ2-3
d_gene: TRBD2
v_gene: TRBV7-2
abundance: -
CDR3aa: CASSPLREIDTQYF
CDR3nt: TGTGCCAGCAGCCCCTTGCGGGAGATCGATACGCAGTATTTT

j_gene: TRBJ2-1
d_gene: TRBD2
v_gene: TRBV28
abundance: -
CDR3aa: CASNSGSVDEQFF
CDR3nt: TGTGCCAGCAACAGCGGGAGCGTCGATGAGCAGTTCTTC

j_gene: TRBJ2-3
d_gene: TRBD1
v_gene: TRBV6-5
abundance: few
CDR3aa: CASSPTTGGVDTQYF
CDR3nt: TGTGCCAGCAGTCCCACGACAGGGGGGGTAGATACGCAGTATTTT

j_gene: TRBJ1-1
d_gene: TRBD1
v_gene: TRBV28
abundance: -
CDR3aa: CASSWGQGWHTEAFF
CDR3nt: TGTGCCAGCAGTTGGGGACAGGGGTGGCACACTGAAGCTTTCTTT

j_gene: TRBJ2-5
d_gene: TRBD1
v_gene: TRBV15
abundance: -
CDR3aa: CATSRDLTGETQYF
CDR3nt: TGTGCCACCAGCAGAGATCTGACAGGGGAGACCCAGTACTTC

j_gene: TRBJ1-2
d_gene: TRBD1
v_gene: TRBV9
abundance: -
CDR3aa: CASSPPTPGQGDYTF
CDR3nt: TGTGCCAGCAGCCCCCCGACTCCGGGACAGGGGGACTACACCTTC

j_gene: TRBJ1-2
d_gene: TRBD1
v_gene: TRBV28
abundance: once
CDR3aa: CASSKGTGLGRKYTF
CDR3nt: TGTGCCAGCAGCAAAGGGACAGGACTGGGAAGAAAGTACACCTTC

j_gene: TRBJ2-2
d_gene: TRBD2
v_gene: TRBV28
abundance: -
CDR3aa: CASTRGGRNTGELFF
CDR3nt: TGTGCCAGCACCCGCGGGGGGAGAAACACCGGGGAGCTGTTTTTT

j_gene: TRBJ2-7
d_gene: -
v_gene: TRBV19
abundance: -
CDR3aa: CASSMGAISYEQYF
CDR3nt: TGTGCCAGTAGTATGGGGGCCATATCCTACGAGCAGTACTTC

j_gene: TRBJ1-1
d_gene: -
v_gene: TRBV6-5
abundance: -
CDR3aa: CASSLAGNTEAFF
CDR3nt: TGTGCCAGCTCCCTCGCCGGGAACACTGAAGCTTTCTTT

j_gene: TRBJ2-3
d_gene: -
v_gene: TRBV15
abundance: -
CDR3aa: CATSRGDTYTDTQYF
CDR3nt: TGTGCCACCAGCAGAGGCGATACTTACACAGATACGCAGTATTTT

j_gene: TRBJ1-6
d_gene: TRBD1
v_gene: TRBV4-2
abundance: -
CDR3aa: CASSQEVTGANSPLHF
CDR3nt: TGTGCCAGCAGCCAAGAGGTGACAGGGGCTAATTCACCCCTCCACTTT

j_gene: TRBJ1-1
d_gene: -
v_gene: TRBV19
abundance: -
CDR3aa: CASTKQVQVMNTEAFF
CDR3nt: TGTGCCAGTACCAAGCAGGTACAGGTCATGAACACTGAAGCTTTCTTT

j_gene: TRBJ2-6
d_gene: TRBD1
v_gene: TRBV30
abundance: -
CDR3aa: CAQGQSSGANVLTF
CDR3nt: TGTGCTCAGGGACAGAGCTCTGGGGCCAACGTCCTGACTTTC

j_gene: TRBJ1-1
d_gene: TRBD1
v_gene: TRBV7-2
abundance: -
CDR3aa: CASSKTGPTEAFF
CDR3nt: TGTGCCAGCAGCAAGACAGGGCCGACTGAAGCTTTCTTT

j_gene: TRBJ1-5
d_gene: -
v_gene: TRBV4-3
abundance: -
CDR3aa: CASSQEAGQPQHF
CDR3nt: TGCGCCAGCAGCCAAGAGGCGGGTCAGCCCCAGCATTTT

j_gene: TRBJ2-1
d_gene: -
v_gene: TRBV11-2
abundance: -
CDR3aa: CASSTTTPNVNEQFF
CDR3nt: TGTGCCAGCAGCACAACTACACCAAACGTCAATGAGCAGTTCTTC

j_gene: TRBJ2-5
d_gene: TRBD2
v_gene: TRBV28
abundance: -
CDR3aa: CASSGLAGEGETQYF
CDR3nt: TGTGCCAGCAGTGGACTAGCGGGAGAAGGAGAGACCCAGTACTTC

j_gene: TRBJ1-6
d_gene: -
v_gene: TRBV14
abundance: few
CDR3aa: CATQVNTYSPLHF
CDR3nt: TGTGCCACCCAGGTCAATACTTATTCACCCCTCCACTTT

j_gene: TRBJ2-5
d_gene: TRBD2
v_gene: TRBV5-6
abundance: -
CDR3aa: CASNKALAGGETQYF
CDR3nt: TGTGCCAGCAATAAGGCACTAGCGGGAGGTGAGACCCAGTACTTC

j_gene: TRBJ1-2
d_gene: -
v_gene: TRBV28
abundance: -
CDR3aa: CASTAGRFVYGYTF
CDR3nt: TGTGCCAGCACCGCGGGGCGCTTTGTCTATGGCTACACCTTC

j_gene: TRBJ2-7
d_gene: -
v_gene: TRBV6-5
abundance: -
CDR3aa: CASSAGPYEQYF
CDR3nt: TGTGCCAGCTCAGCAGGGCCCTACGAGCAGTACTTC